This passage covers 6 T cell receptor beta chains from one sample sequenced in a study of beta chain features in type 1 diabetes. Expressed TCRB transcripts were sequenced because the isolated RNA had all been reverse transcribed beforehand. The assay was immunoSEQ multiplex PCR, and TCRdb's table has in-frame clones only and misses some. Of about 620,000 clones listed, 15% to 19% were seen once; the top ten hold more than 0.08%. The sequenced material came from naive CD4+ T cells from blood. The receptors derive from a man between 18 and 29 years old in good health.

There are a few counts of this clone. The chain recombines TRBV7-7 with TRBJ2-2, with 9 bases that match TRBD2. The CDR3 loop spans 15 amino acids. Germline values: CDR1 SSHAT, CDR2 FNYEAQ (reference sequence). The V gene end was trimmed by 7 bases and the J gene end by 7 bases; junction bases not matched to a gene: 10. This chain's CDR3 is CASTASASGIGELFF. In DNA form, the CDR3 reads TGTGCCAGCACCGCTTCAGCTAGCGGGATCGGGGAGCTGTTTTTT.

This chain uses TRBV4-3 with TRBJ2-3; no reliable D call. Germline V gives CDR1 LGHNA, CDR2 YSLEER. This CDR3 is built from 17 residues. Trimming cost V 1 base and J 3 bases, with 17 bases left between them. CDR3 region: CASSQAGMLSRTDTQYF. The CDR3 nucleotides read TGCGCCAGCAGCCAAGCAGGCATGCTAAGTCGGACAGATACGCAGTATTTT.

The chain recombines TRBV5-4 with TRBJ1-3; tentatively, D is TRBD1 (5 bases). Germline V gives CDR1 SGHNT, CDR2 YYREEE (reference sequence). The CDR3 runs to 16 residues. V was cut by 0 bases and J by 0 bases, with 10 bases left in between. The CDR3 DNA reads TGTGCCAGCAGCTTGGGGACATTATCCTCTGGAAACACCATATATTTT. It is translated as CASSLGTLSSGNTIYF.

This clone was seen more than once but under ten times. The rearrangement joins TRBV25-1 to TRBJ2-3; maybe TRBD1 (5 bases). This CDR3 is built from 13 residues. V gave up 6 bases and J gave up 3 bases, with 10 bases separating them. In germline, CDR1 is MGHDK, CDR2 SYGVNS. CDR3 nucleotide sequence: TGTGCCAGCAGAAGGGGTGGGACAGATACGCAGTATTTT. Protein sequence: CASRRGGTDTQYF.

This clone was seen only a few times. This chain uses TRBV6-5 with TRBJ1-1; D remains ambiguous. Germline CDR1 reads MNHEY; CDR2 reads SVGAGI. The V end was cut by 0 bases, the J end by 4 bases, with 9 bases between. The CDR3 is made up of 14 amino acids. CDR3 residues: CASSYSSVRTEAFF. The CDR3, as DNA: TGTGCCAGCAGTTACTCGAGTGTGCGCACTGAAGCTTTCTTT.

The chain links TRBV7-8 to TRBJ2-5, with D uncertain. CDR3 length equals 13 residues. V dropped 2 bases and J dropped 5 bases, with 9 bases sitting between them. Germline lookup yields CDR1 SGHVS and CDR2 FQNEAQ. CDR3 nucleotides: TGTGCCAGCAGCTTACAGGTTATCGAGACCCAGTACTTC. Translating it yields CASSLQVIETQYF.